The 7 T cell receptor beta chains in this list originate from one sample, sequenced in a study of blood T cells in healthy people across ages. The authors ran a second PCR of 7 to 11 cycles using a sample-barcoded 5' primer and a J-beta primer mix. TCRdb processed the 5' RACE reads anew with MiXCR; each CDR3 protein has one entry. Seen here are some 710,000 distinct CDR3 sequences, more than 35% observed once, and the top ten hold less than 20%. The sample comprised blood. The receptors here all came from a man older than 75 in good health.

This clonotype appeared a few times. The chain links TRBV25-1 to TRBJ1-6; 8 bases agree with TRBD1. J gave up 9 bases and V 6 bases, and 10 bases lay outside the gene matches. The CDR3 spans 15 residues. Germline lookup yields CDR1 MGHDK and CDR2 SYGVNS. The CDR3 DNA reads as TGTGCCAGCAGGGAACCGACAGGGGACGTTTCACCCCTCCACTTT. This codes for CASREPTGDVSPLHF.

Of note for this clonotype: The junction departs from the called germline gene at one end, perhaps through a read error. The chain recombines TRBV7-2 with TRBJ2-7, with 10 positions matching TRBD1. Germline values: CDR1 SGHTA, CDR2 FQGNSA. The CDR3 runs to 14 residues. CDR3 residues: CASSLDRGRFEQYF. CDR3 nucleotides: TGTGCCAGCAGTTTAGACAGGGGGCGCTTCGAGCAGTACTTC.

This sequence joins TRBV6-5 and TRBJ2-1; 11 bases map to TRBD1. V was clipped by 8 bases and J by 4 bases; unmatched bases: 7. Germline V gene data show CDR1 as MNHEY and CDR2 as SVGAGI. This CDR3 has 15 residues. As DNA, the CDR3 is TGTGCCAGCCACAGGGGGACAGGGGGGTACAATGAGCAGTTCTTC. It codes for CASHRGTGGYNEQFF.

Only a few counts were recorded for this clonotype. The chain combines TRBV7-9 with TRBJ2-1, with a possible D match to TRBD2 (5 bases). This CDR3 has 14 amino acids. Per germline, CDR1 SEHNR and CDR2 FQNEAQ (reference sequence). Between the trimmed V and J ends, which lost 2 bases and 7 bases, there was a span of 12 bases. In nucleotides, the CDR3 is TGTGCCAGCAGCTTAAGATCCGGGGAGAATGAGCAGTTCTTC. Encoded protein: CASSLRSGENEQFF.

Worth noting for this clonotype: The junction does not match germline at one end; this may be a read error. The rearrangement links TRBV3-1 to TRBJ1-6; D remains unclear. Germline V gene lookup returns CDR1 LGHDT and CDR2 YNNKEL (reference sequence). This CDR3 is built from 12 residues. The CDR3 sequence: CASSQARSPPHF. The CDR3 DNA reads as TGTGCCAGCAGCCAAGCTCGTTCACCCCCCCACTTT.

This chain joins TRBV7-8 and TRBJ2-3; the D is unclear. V lost 5 bases and J 7 bases, leaving 25 bases between the germline ends. CDR3 length: 17 residues. Germline V lookup: CDR1 SGHVS, CDR2 FQNEAQ. The CDR3 sequence: CASSTVTSGLRTNTQYF. As DNA, the CDR3 is TGTGCCAGCAGCACCGTCACGTCAGGCCTCCGCACGAATACGCAGTATTTT.

The chain recombines TRBV10-3 with TRBJ2-2; the D is unclear. The germline V gene encodes CDR1 ENHRY and CDR2 SYGVKD. CDR3 size: 12 residues. Between the trimmed V and J ends, which lost 2 bases and 6 bases, there was a span of 4 bases. The CDR3 DNA reads as TGTGCCATCAGTGAGCCTTCCGGGGAGCTGTTTTTT. Amino acids: CAISEPSGELFF.